The clone carrying this T cell receptor (beta chain) was seen more than once but under ten times. Its antigen is unidentified. Each CDR3 protein gets one entry after TCRdb re-called the RT-PCR reads with MiXCR. The sample records hundreds of thousands of distinct CDR3 sequences, approximately 18% being singletons. The CDR3 sequence is 14 residues long. With V trimmed by 6 bases and J by 6 bases, 7 bases remained unmatched. Germline V gene lookup returns CDR1 ENHRY and CDR2 SYGVKD. The data derive from a study of response to subunit inactivated influenza vaccine. General study findings and limits: T cells newly recruited by each seasonal influenza vaccination are few, the authors suggested.

This sequence was found in a man over 45 who received an inactivated influenza vaccine. This chain links TRBV10-3 with TRBJ2-2; 7 positions match TRBD1. The sequencing used PBMCs from blood, collected roughly 5 days after vaccination. The CDR3 loop is CAISTGTEAGELFF. CDR3 sequence (DNA): TGTGCCATCAGCACCGGGACAGAAGCCGGGGAGCTGTTTTTT.